Each of the 31 T cell receptor beta chains below was sequenced from the same sample in a study of T cells in localized non-small cell lung cancer. Some clones are missing from TCRdb's copy, which holds only in-frame ones; the method was immunoSEQ multiplex PCR. The sample yields roughly 2,400 clones, approximately 25% seen once. Sequenced here: lung tumor tissue, sampled before any cancer treatment. These receptors were collected from a female donor older than 55 with stage I lung adenocarcinoma.

This clone was detected only a few times. The chain employs TRBV28 and TRBJ2-6; no clear D gene. V was trimmed by 7 bases and J by 0 bases, leaving 4 bases between them. The length of the CDR3 is 13 residues. Looked up from germline, CDR1 is MDHEN and CDR2 is SYDVKM. CDR3 DNA: TGTGCCAGCATGACCTCTGGGGCCAACGTCCTGACTTTC. Protein sequence: CASMTSGANVLTF.

The CDR3 nucleotides read TGCGCCAGCAGCGAACAGACGCAAAACTATGGCTACACCTTC. It codes for CASSEQTQNYGYTF. This sequence joins TRBV5-1 and TRBJ1-2; the D is unclear. The germline gives CDR1 SGHRS, CDR2 YFSETQ. The CDR3 loop spans 14 amino acids. The ends were cut back, 4 bases at V and 2 bases at J, with 12 bases in the middle.

This clone qualifies as large. The rearrangement uses TRBV6-8 and TRBJ2-5, with a tentative D call TRBD1 (7 bases). This CDR3 region has 14 residues. V was shortened by 6 bases and J by 4 bases, with 15 bases between the two germline ends. Germline lookup yields CDR1 MNHGY and CDR2 SAAAGT. CDR3 coding DNA: TGTGCCAGCAGAGCAGGGGGAGGACCAGAGACCCAGTACTTC. Amino acids: CASRAGGGPETQYF.

The gene calls are TRBV28 and TRBJ1-2; D ambiguous. This CDR3 contains 13 residues. Trimming shortened V by 2 bases and J by 0 bases, and 4 bases separated the two germline ends. The germline V gene has CDR1 MDHEN and CDR2 SYDVKM. CDR3: CASSLRTNYGYTF. CDR3 DNA: TGTGCCAGCAGTTTAAGAACTAACTATGGCTACACCTTC.

The table lists this clone with a few counts. The V and J genes are TRBV9 and TRBJ2-3, with TRBD1 identical over 7 bases. With 3 bases clipped from V and 10 bases from J, the junction kept 5 bases outside the gene matches. The CDR3 is 12 amino acids. Germline V gene lookup returns CDR1 SGDLS and CDR2 YYNGEE. The CDR3 reads CASSGQGLAQYF. In DNA form, the CDR3 reads TGTGCCAGCAGCGGACAGGGTCTGGCGCAGTATTTT.

This clone showed up just a few times. The chain joins TRBV19 to TRBJ2-2; perhaps TRBD1 as D (7 bases). The germline V gene encodes CDR1 LNHDA and CDR2 SQIVND (reference sequence). This CDR3 is 14 amino acids long. Trimming stripped 8 bases from V and 7 bases from J, with 17 bases between. CDR3 amino acids: CASESTGRSGELFF. CDR3 nucleotides: TGTGCCAGTGAGTCGACAGGGAGGAGCGGGGAGCTGTTTTTT.

V and J are TRBV19 and TRBJ2-1; 12 nucleotides line up with TRBD2. Germline V gene sequence: CDR1 LNHDA, CDR2 SQIVND (reference sequence). This CDR3 comprises 16 residues. V shed 5 bases, J shed 5 bases, and the junction held 7 bases outside the gene matches. CDR3 nucleotides: TGTGCCAGTAGTTCCTCTAGCGGGGGGGGGAACAATGAGCAGTTCTTC. Protein sequence: CASSSSSGGGNNEQFF. The entire variable domain, with the rest obtained from reference TRBV19 and TRBJ2-1, is as follows: DGGITQSPKYLFRKEGQNVTLSCEQNLNHDAMYWYRQDPGQGLRLIYYSQIVNDFQKGDIAEGYSVSREKKESFPLTVTSAQKNPTAFYLCASSSSSGGGNNEQFFGPGTRLTVL.

This clone was seen just once. The chain combines TRBV29-1 with TRBJ2-7, with 7 bases fitting TRBD1. Germline V CDR1 and CDR2: SQVTM, ANQGSEA. The CDR3 consists of 15 residues. J lost 2 bases, V lost 7 bases, and 14 bases had no gene match. CDR3 amino acids: CSARTGAFETYEQYF. CDR3 sequence (DNA): TGCAGCGCACGGACAGGCGCCTTTGAAACCTACGAGCAGTACTTC.

The V and J genes are TRBV11-3 and TRBJ1-4, with 8 nucleotides matching TRBD1. The junction had 6 bases not matched to a gene; V was cut back by 5 bases and J by 4 bases. The CDR3 extends over 15 amino acids. CDR1 SGHNT and CDR2 YENEEA come from the germline V gene. The CDR3 sequence: CASSENRGINEKLFF. CDR3 bases: TGTGCCAGCAGCGAGAACAGGGGGATTAATGAAAAACTGTTTTTT.

This chain uses TRBV18 with TRBJ2-7; D not certain. V lost 0 bases to trimming and J lost 8 bases, with 8 bases between them. The CDR3 runs 12 residues. In germline, CDR1 is KGHSH, CDR2 LQKENI. The CDR3 loop is CASSPPLFQQYF. DNA of the CDR3: TGTGCCAGCTCACCACCCCTCTTTCAGCAGTACTTC. Drawing the rest from reference TRBV18 and TRBJ2-7, the complete variable domain is NAGVMQNPRHLVRRRGQEARLRCSPMKGHSHVYWYRQLPEEGLKFMVYLQKENIIDESGMPKERFSAEFPKEGPSILRIQQVVRGDSAAYFCASSPPLFQQYFGPGTRLTVT.

V is TRBV6-8 and J is TRBJ2-7, with TRBD1 matching over 7 bases. The germline V gene has CDR1 MNHGY and CDR2 SAAAGT. Trimming removed 6 bases from V and 6 bases from J; junction bases left unmatched: 11. The CDR3 runs 14 residues. CDR3 nucleotides: TGTGCCAGCAGGGAACAGGGGAAAGGGGGCGAGCAGTACTTC. It translates to CASREQGKGGEQYF.

This clone was seen a handful of times. The chain carries TRBV9 and TRBJ1-1; 8 positions agree with TRBD1. Trimming cost V 1 base and J 6 bases; bases outside gene matches: 17. The CDR3 spans 18 residues. CDR1 SGDLS and CDR2 YYNGEE come from the germline V gene. CDR3 sequence: CASSVRPTGTGKEAEAFF. In DNA form, the CDR3 reads TGTGCCAGCAGCGTAAGACCGACCGGGACAGGTAAAGAAGCTGAAGCTTTCTTT.

This clone counts as medium-sized. The rearrangement uses TRBV6-8 and TRBJ2-1; D gene uncertain. The germline V gene encodes CDR1 MNHGY and CDR2 SAAAGT. Trimming shortened V by 8 bases and J by 4 bases, and 15 bases separated the two germline ends. CDR3 length: 14 amino acids. CDR3 coding DNA: TGTGCCAGCTCCCGAATGGGTGGTTACAATGAGCAGTTCTTC. Amino acid sequence: CASSRMGGYNEQFF.

This clone is medium-sized by share. This chain uses TRBV14 with TRBJ2-7; 7 nucleotides match TRBD1. The CDR3 contains 15 residues. V shed 1 base, J shed 2 bases, and the junction held 5 bases outside the gene matches. Germline V gene data show CDR1 as SGHDN and CDR2 as FVKESK. Written as DNA, the CDR3 is TGTGCCAGCAGCCAAGGAGGGACAGTACCCTACGAGCAGTACTTC. Translating it yields CASSQGGTVPYEQYF.

J is TRBJ2-7 and V is TRBV11-3; 9 nucleotides align to TRBD1. The CDR3 sequence is 15 residues long. Per germline, CDR1 SGHNT and CDR2 YENEEA. With 4 bases clipped from V and 0 bases from J, the junction kept 4 bases outside the gene matches. The CDR3 bases are TGTGCCAGCAGCTCAAAACAGGGGGCCTCCTACGAGCAGTACTTC. Amino acids: CASSSKQGASYEQYF.

This clone has more than one count but fewer than ten. The chain recombines TRBV4-1 with TRBJ1-2, with TRBD1 matching over 10 bases. Germline CDR1 and CDR2: MGHRA and YSYEKL. Trimming at V came to 1 base and at J to 7 bases, leaving 9 bases not matched to a gene. This CDR3 comprises 16 residues. The CDR3 spells CASSQATGTGDFGYTF. CDR3 nucleotide sequence: TGCGCCAGCAGCCAAGCGACCGGGACAGGGGATTTTGGCTACACCTTC.

This clone ranks as medium-sized. This sequence joins TRBV6-8 and TRBJ2-7; D gene uncertain. The V and J ends lost 5 bases and 3 bases respectively, with 11 bases between them. Looked up from germline, CDR1 is MNHGY and CDR2 is SAAAGT. The CDR3 length is 13 residues. The CDR3 DNA follows: TGTGCCAGCAGTCCCCAGGACGGCTACGAGCAGTACTTC. Translating it yields CASSPQDGYEQYF.

This clone qualifies as medium-sized. The chain has TRBV28 and TRBJ2-7; TRBD1 matches at 11 bases. The junction had 7 bases not matched to a gene; V was cut back by 8 bases and J by 4 bases. The CDR3 length is 14 residues. CDR1 and CDR2 (germline): MDHEN, SYDVKM. CDR3 protein: CASFGTGGSYEQYF. The CDR3 coding sequence is TGTGCCAGCTTTGGGACAGGGGGGTCTTACGAGCAGTACTTC.

This clone has a handful of counts. The chain couples TRBV19 to TRBJ1-1, with D possibly being TRBD1 (5 bases). Germline loops: CDR1 LNHDA, CDR2 SQIVND (reference sequence). The V end was cut by 7 bases, the J end by 0 bases, with 15 bases between. The CDR3 totals 15 residues. CDR3 DNA sequence: TGTGCCAGTAAGTGGGCAGGGAGTATGAACACTGAAGCTTTCTTT. Residues: CASKWAGSMNTEAFF.

The chain recombines TRBV30 with TRBJ1-2, with TRBD1 matching over 11 bases. The CDR3 totals 15 residues. V lost 4 bases and J lost 4; bases outside the gene matches: 8. Germline-derived CDR1 and CDR2 are GTSNPN and SVGIG (reference sequence). For the CDR3, the DNA is TGTGCCTGGACCACCTCCGGGACAGGGGGCTATGGCTACACCTTC. Protein product: CAWTTSGTGGYGYTF. The full variable domain, in which reference TRBV30 and TRBJ1-2 provide the parts outside the CDR3, is SQTIHQWPATLVQPVGSPLSLECTVEGTSNPNLYWYRQAAGRGLQLLFYSVGIGQISSEVPQNLSASRPQDRQFILSSKKLLLSDSGFYLCAWTTSGTGGYGYTFGSGTRLTVV.

This clone is classed as medium-sized. V is TRBV6-8 and J is TRBJ1-1; 12 bases are a match to TRBD1. The CDR3 is 14 residues long. The germline V gene has CDR1 MNHGY and CDR2 SAAAGT. V dropped 6 bases and J dropped 6; count of bases not matched to a gene: 5. The CDR3 region has the DNA TGTGCCAGCAGGTTGGGACAGGGGGCTTCTGAAGCTTTCTTT. Encoded protein: CASRLGQGASEAFF.

J is TRBJ2-1 and V is TRBV11-3; 13 bases agree with TRBD2. The CDR3 contains 16 residues. CDR1 and CDR2 (germline): SGHNT, YENEEA. V lost 6 bases and J lost 7; bases outside the gene matches: 9. CDR3 in DNA: TGTGCCAGCAGACCGGGAGGACTAGCGGGAGTGAATGAGCAGTTCTTC. Translated, it gives CASRPGGLAGVNEQFF.

The chain links TRBV28 to TRBJ1-1; D is unresolved. V lost 6 bases and J lost 1, with 15 bases in between. The length of the CDR3 is 15 residues. In germline, CDR1 is MDHEN, CDR2 SYDVKM. CDR3 sequence (DNA): TGTGCCAGCAGCCATGCTACAGCGGGGAACACTGAAGCTTTCTTT. Translation: CASSHATAGNTEAFF.

J is TRBJ2-5 and V is TRBV11-3; tentatively, D is TRBD2 (5 bases). CDR1 SGHNT and CDR2 YENEEA come from the germline V gene. V dropped 5 bases and J dropped 2 bases, with 15 bases sitting between them. The CDR3 spans 15 residues. The CDR3 nucleotides read TGTGCCAGCAGCCCACGTGATGGGAGACAAGAGACCCAGTACTTC. Translation gives CASSPRDGRQETQYF.

The V and J genes are TRBV12-5 and TRBJ2-3; tentative D call: TRBD2 (5 bases). The CDR3 runs 12 residues. Germline V CDR1 and CDR2: LGHNT, FRNRAP. The CDR3 DNA is TGTGCCAGCACCGGGGGCACAGATACGCAGTATTTT. Encoded protein: CASTGGTDTQYF.

This chain links TRBV19 with TRBJ2-1; TRBD1 aligns across 9 bases. Trimming at V came to 5 bases and at J to 9 bases, leaving 8 bases not matched to a gene. The CDR3 is made up of 14 amino acids. Germline V gene data show CDR1 as LNHDA and CDR2 as SQIVND (reference sequence). DNA of the CDR3: TGTGCCAGTAGTGTTAGGGACAGGGAGGGTGAGCAGTTCTTC. As protein: CASSVRDREGEQFF. Combining the CDR3 with reference TRBV19 and TRBJ2-1 gives the whole variable domain DGGITQSPKYLFRKEGQNVTLSCEQNLNHDAMYWYRQDPGQGLRLIYYSQIVNDFQKGDIAEGYSVSREKKESFPLTVTSAQKNPTAFYLCASSVRDREGEQFFGPGTRLTVL.

The sample holds a few counts of this clone. The chain carries TRBV6-8 and TRBJ2-1, with TRBD2 matching 10 bases. The germline gives CDR1 MNHGY, CDR2 SAAAGT. Trimming took 7 bases from V and 5 from J; bases not matched to a gene: 8. CDR3 length: 15 residues. The CDR3 bases are TGTGCCAGCAAAGCGTACGGACTAGCGGACAATGAGCAGTTCTTC. Translation gives CASKAYGLADNEQFF.

There are a few counts of this clone. The J gene is TRBJ2-7, the V gene TRBV11-3; 9 nucleotides line up with TRBD2. The CDR3 totals 16 residues. The V gene's germline CDR1 is SGHNT and CDR2 YENEEA. V lost 3 bases and J lost 3; bases outside the gene matches: 9. The CDR3 loop reads CASSLGRERGVYEQYF. For the CDR3, the DNA is TGTGCCAGCAGCTTGGGCCGGGAGCGGGGGGTCTACGAGCAGTACTTC.

The genes are TRBV5-1 and TRBJ1-1; possibly TRBD1 for D (6 bases). Germline CDR1 SGHRS, CDR2 YFSETQ. The CDR3 sequence is 14 residues long. Trimming cost V 6 bases and J 3 bases, with 15 bases left between them. This CDR3 is CASNTGNSDTEAFF. The CDR3 DNA sequence: TGCGCCAGCAATACAGGGAATTCGGACACTGAAGCTTTCTTT.

By frequency in the sample, this clone is medium-sized. The rearrangement uses TRBV11-3 and TRBJ2-3, with D possibly TRBD2 on 6 matching bases. Trimming took off 5 bases at V and 0 bases at J, with 18 bases between the two ends. There are 17 residues in the CDR3. CDR1 is SGHNT, CDR2 YENEEA, per germline. This CDR3 reads CASSQGGHQRSTDTQYF. For the CDR3, the DNA is TGTGCCAGCAGCCAGGGAGGACACCAGCGAAGCACAGATACGCAGTATTTT.

The chain links TRBV18 to TRBJ1-1, with a possible D match to TRBD1 (5 bases). The CDR3 runs to 16 residues. V lost 3 bases and J 1 base, leaving 15 bases between the germline ends. Per germline, CDR1 KGHSH and CDR2 LQKENI. The CDR3 region has the DNA TGTGCCAGCTCACCTATGGCTCGGACAAAGAACACTGAAGCTTTCTTT. Translating it yields CASSPMARTKNTEAFF.